Shown below are 17 T cell receptor beta chains from a single sample sequenced in a study of tumor-infiltrating lymphocytes in primary liver carcinoma (dated by TCRdb to the late 2010s). Sequencing was carried out with an Illumina HiSeq 2500. Using a constant-region primer and ProtoScript II reverse transcriptase, TCRbeta-specific cDNA was reverse-transcribed from approximately 0.55 ug total RNA. Three nested multiplex PCR rounds, following a slightly modified ARM-PCR procedure, were used to build the TCRbeta libraries. Each of the first two PCR rounds ran for around 9 cycles and used multiplex TRBV1-TRBV30 forward primers together with a Cbeta reverse primer. The public reads were run again by TCRdb, first through fastp at Q25 and then through MiXCR, and only productive beta chains were kept. Each entry merges the rows of one CDR3 protein and shows their most common DNA and genes. The sample records 300,000 to 350,000 distinct CDR3 sequences, less than 75% of which are singletons. Roughly 6.5% of the sample rests with the top ten.

RNA from unsorted whole blood was extracted with TRIzol reagent, and germline DNA was obtained with the DNeasy Blood & Tissue kit. The source material was peripheral blood. The receptors stem from a man aged 40-55 years with primary liver carcinoma and hepatitis B virus infection.

Points on this clonotype: It may be a read error: a sequence one base away is much more abundant. The chain has TRBV11-2 and TRBJ1-1, with no clear D. Per the germline V gene, CDR1 is SGHAT and CDR2 is FQNNGV. There are 13 residues in the CDR3. The CDR3 loop is CACSNTPSTEAFF. The CDR3 coding sequence is TGTGCCTGCAGCAATACGCCGAGCACTGAAGCTTTCTTT.

The table lists this clonotype with a count of one. Given a much more abundant clone one base away, this may be a read error. The chain uses TRBV6-5 and TRBJ2-7; a possible D gene is TRBD2 (6 bases). The CDR3 spans 13 residues. Germline V gives CDR1 MNHEY, CDR2 SVGAGI. V lost 8 bases and J lost 6, with 17 bases in between. The CDR3 DNA reads TGTGCCAGCTTCCCGGGAGAGGGTGGCGAGCAGTACTTC. Its translation: CASFPGEGGEQYF.

This clonotype is classed as medium-sized (0.01 to 0.1%). V and J are TRBV11-3 and TRBJ2-3; D remains unclear. Germline lookup yields CDR1 SGHNT and CDR2 YENEEA. This CDR3 has 12 residues. V gave up 0 bases and J gave up 2 bases, with 0 bases separating them. DNA for the CDR3: TGTGCCAGCAGCTTAGACACAGATACGCAGTATTTT. Encoded protein: CASSLDTDTQYF.

As to this clonotype: Since a much larger clone is just one base distant, this may be a read error. The chain combines TRBV4-3 with TRBJ2-7, with 7 bases lining up with TRBD2. The CDR3 length is 15 residues. Germline CDR1 LGHNA, CDR2 YSLEER. Here the CDR3 reads CASGQFTGGSYEQYF. CDR3 coding DNA: TGCGCCAGCGGCCAATTCACGGGAGGTTCCTACGAGCAGTACTTC.

As for this clonotype: This clone may be a read error of a much larger clone one base away. The V and J genes are TRBV5-4 and TRBJ2-7; the D gene could be TRBD1 or TRBD2 (5 bases each). The CDR3 extends over 14 amino acids. Germline V gives CDR1 SGHNT, CDR2 YYREEE (reference sequence). V dropped 4 bases and J dropped 5 bases, with 16 bases sitting between them. CDR3 amino acids: CASSGQDGANEQYF. CDR3 DNA: TGTGCCAGCAGCGGCCAGGACGGGGCCAACGAGCAGTACTTC.

For this clonotype: A junction end diverges from the germline sequence, so it may reflect a read error. The rearrangement links TRBV11-2 to TRBJ2-1, with 7 bases matching TRBD1. The CDR3 is 15 amino acids. Germline loops: CDR1 SGHAT, CDR2 FQNNGV. CDR3: CASSLGTGTRNEQFF. DNA for the CDR3: TGTGCCAGCAGCTTAGGGACAGGAACACGCAATGAACAGTTCTTC.

Concerning this clonotype itself: Since the CDR3 does not end with the conserved phenylalanine or tryptophan, this likely comes from a read error. The V call is TRBV11-2, the J call TRBJ2-7, with D possibly TRBD1 on 6 matching bases. Germline V CDR1 and CDR2: SGHAT, FQNNGV. Trimming took 5 bases from V and 1 from J, leaving 12 bases between them. The CDR3 runs to 14 residues. Here the CDR3 DNA reads TGTGCCAGCAGCCGAACGGACAGATCCTACGAGCAGTACTTA. Protein: CASSRTDRSYEQYL.

Details on this clonotype: Germline and junction disagree at one end, which may indicate a read error. The genes are TRBV28 and TRBJ1-2; D is perhaps TRBD1 (5 bases). CDR1 is MDHEN and CDR2 is SYDVKM in the germline V gene. This CDR3 is 16 amino acids long. CDR3 nucleotides: TGTGTCAGCAGTTTCCCCGGGACTACAGAGAACTATGGCTACACCTTC. Translating it yields CVSSFPGTTENYGYTF.

This clonotype was counted only a few times. The chain uses TRBV28 and TRBJ1-1; a possible D gene is TRBD1 (6 bases). This CDR3 is 13 amino acids long. Germline values: CDR1 MDHEN, CDR2 SYDVKM. Trimming removed 6 bases from V and 6 bases from J, with 14 bases in between. The CDR3 sequence is CASRKTGFAEAFF. The CDR3 nucleotides read TGTGCCAGCAGGAAAACAGGGTTCGCTGAAGCTTTCTTT.

A word on this clonotype: One end of the junction is discordant with germline, which a read error may explain. The J gene is TRBJ2-7, the V gene TRBV6-2 or TRBV6-3; no firm D call. This CDR3 has 13 amino acids. CDR1 is MNHEY and CDR2 is SVGEGT in the germline V gene. CDR3: CASSSLSAYEQYF. DNA of the CDR3: TGTGCCAGCAGTTCTCTCAGTGCCTATGAGCAGTACTTC.

On this clonotype itself: At one end the junction does not follow the germline gene, possibly because of a read error. The rearrangement uses TRBV4-2 and TRBJ2-2; D is unclear. CDR3 length equals 14 residues. Germline V gene sequence: CDR1 LGHNA, CDR2 YNFKEQ. CDR3 nucleotide sequence: TGTGCCAGCAGCCATCACGGAAACAACGGGGAGCTGTTTTTT. Protein sequence: CASSHHGNNGELFF.

The chain joins TRBV10-1 to TRBJ2-7; 11 bases are a match to TRBD2. CDR1 WNHNN and CDR2 SYGVQD come from the germline V gene (reference sequence). This CDR3 has 18 residues. Unmatched junction bases numbered 16, after V lost 2 bases and J lost 7 bases. The CDR3 reads CASSEPTSGSLGWNEQYF. Written as DNA, the CDR3 is TGCGCCAGCAGTGAGCCCACTAGCGGGAGTTTGGGGTGGAATGAGCAGTACTTC.

Concerning this clonotype: An end of the junction differs from the germline gene, which may be a read error. V usage is TRBV6-2 or TRBV6-3 and J usage is TRBJ1-3; a possible D gene is TRBD1 (5 bases). CDR1 and CDR2 from the germline V gene are MNHEY and SVGEGT. This CDR3 is built from 17 residues. The CDR3 nucleotides are TGTACCAGCAGTTACTCTGGACACCCGATCTCTGGAAACACCATATATTTT. Protein product: CTSSYSGHPISGNTIYF.

This chain joins TRBV5-4 and TRBJ1-6; 8 bases align to TRBD1. This CDR3 is built from 16 residues. CDR1 SGHNT and CDR2 YYREEE come from the germline V gene (reference sequence). The V segment lost 4 bases and the J segment 8 bases; nucleotides outside the gene matches: 11. CDR3 sequence (DNA): TGTGCCAGCAGCCCGGGAACCAGGGGGCTAGATTCACCCCTCCACTTT. Translated, it gives CASSPGTRGLDSPLHF.

Note on this clonotype: With a much larger clone just one base away, this may be a read error. The chain is built from TRBV5-1 and TRBJ1-4, with D tentatively TRBD1 (6 bases). Germline lookup yields CDR1 SGHRS and CDR2 YFSETQ. The V gene lost 4 bases and the J gene lost 4 bases, with 11 bases spanning the gap. The CDR3 is 14 residues long. CDR3 bases: TGCGCCAGCAGCCCAGGGGCAAATAATGAAAAACTGTTTTTT. Its protein is CASSPGANNEKLFF.

The table lists this clonotype with many counts. The chain uses TRBV6-6 and TRBJ1-1; the D gene is possibly TRBD1 (5 bases). The CDR3 contains 16 residues. V lost 0 bases and J lost 5, with 16 bases in between. The germline V gene encodes CDR1 MNHNY and CDR2 SVGAGI (reference sequence). This CDR3 is CASSYSRDAGHTEAFF. As DNA, the CDR3 is TGTGCCAGCAGTTACTCTAGGGACGCCGGACATACTGAAGCTTTCTTT.

In regard to this clonotype: Compared with germline, one end of the junction differs, possibly owing to a read error. In DNA, the CDR3 is TGTACCAGCAGTTTACAGGCTCTACCCGCCTACGAGCAGTACTTC. This sequence encodes CTSSLQALPAYEQYF. The chain has TRBV12-3 or TRBV12-4 and TRBJ2-7, with TRBD1 as a possible D gene (5 bases). This CDR3 has 15 amino acids.